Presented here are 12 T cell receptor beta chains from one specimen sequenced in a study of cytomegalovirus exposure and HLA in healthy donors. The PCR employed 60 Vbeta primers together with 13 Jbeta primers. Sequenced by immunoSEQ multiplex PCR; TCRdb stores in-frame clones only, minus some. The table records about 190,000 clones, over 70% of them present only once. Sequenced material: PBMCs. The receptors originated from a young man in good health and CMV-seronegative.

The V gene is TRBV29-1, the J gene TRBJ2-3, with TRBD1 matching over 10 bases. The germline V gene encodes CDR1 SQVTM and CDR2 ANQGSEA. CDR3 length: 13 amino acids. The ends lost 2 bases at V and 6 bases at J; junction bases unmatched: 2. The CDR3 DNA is TGCAGCGTTGAAAGGGACAGGGGTGATACGCAGTATTTT. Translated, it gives CSVERDRGDTQYF.

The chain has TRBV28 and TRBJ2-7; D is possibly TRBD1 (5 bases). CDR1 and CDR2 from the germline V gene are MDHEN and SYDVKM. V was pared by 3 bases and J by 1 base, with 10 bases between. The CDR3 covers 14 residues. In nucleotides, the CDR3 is TGTGCCAGCAGTTTCGGTCAGGGATCCTACGAGCAGTACTTC. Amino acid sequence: CASSFGQGSYEQYF.

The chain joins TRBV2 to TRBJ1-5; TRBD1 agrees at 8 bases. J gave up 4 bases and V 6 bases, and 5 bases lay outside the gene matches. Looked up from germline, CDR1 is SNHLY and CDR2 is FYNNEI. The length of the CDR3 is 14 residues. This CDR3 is CASRAGQGNQPQHF. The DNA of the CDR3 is TGTGCCAGCAGGGCCGGACAGGGTAATCAGCCCCAGCATTTT.

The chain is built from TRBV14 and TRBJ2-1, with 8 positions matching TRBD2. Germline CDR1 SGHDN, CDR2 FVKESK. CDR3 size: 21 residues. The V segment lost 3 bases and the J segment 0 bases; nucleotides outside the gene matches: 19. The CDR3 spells CASSQARRLAGADSSYNEQFF. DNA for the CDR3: TGTGCCAGCAGCCAGGCGCGTAGGCTAGCGGGTGCCGATAGCTCCTACAATGAGCAGTTCTTC. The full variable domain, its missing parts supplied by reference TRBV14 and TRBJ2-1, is EAGVTQFPSHSVIEKGQTVTLRCDPISGHDNLYWYRRVMGKEIKFLLHFVKESKQDESGMPNNRFLAERTGGTYSTLKVQPAELEDSGVYFCASSQARRLAGADSSYNEQFFGPGTRLTVL.

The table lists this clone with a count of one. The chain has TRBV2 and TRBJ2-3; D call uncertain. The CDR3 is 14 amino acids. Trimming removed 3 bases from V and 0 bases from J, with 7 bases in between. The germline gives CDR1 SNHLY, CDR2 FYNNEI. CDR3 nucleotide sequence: TGTGCCAGCAGTGATGCGGTTAGCACAGATACGCAGTATTTT. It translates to CASSDAVSTDTQYF.

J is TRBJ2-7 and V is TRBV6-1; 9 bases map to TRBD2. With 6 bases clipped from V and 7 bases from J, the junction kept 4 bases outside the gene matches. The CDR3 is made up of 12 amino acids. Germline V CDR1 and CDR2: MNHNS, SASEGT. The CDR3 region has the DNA TGTGCCAGCAGGGGACTAGCAGGGGAGCAGTACTTC. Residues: CASRGLAGEQYF.

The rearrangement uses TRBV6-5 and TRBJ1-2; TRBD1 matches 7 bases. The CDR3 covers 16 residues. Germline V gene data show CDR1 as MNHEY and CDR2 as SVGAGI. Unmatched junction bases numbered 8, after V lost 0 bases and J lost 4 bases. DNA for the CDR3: TGTGCCAGCAGTTACTCAACAGGGGTTGTAGGCTATGGCTACACCTTC. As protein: CASSYSTGVVGYGYTF.

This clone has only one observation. CDR3 amino acids: CASSRDWSTDTQYF. The DNA for the CDR3 is TGTGCCAGCAGCCGGGACTGGAGCACAGATACGCAGTATTTT. The J gene is TRBJ2-3, the V gene TRBV6-5, with a possible D match to TRBD2 (6 bases). The V gene's germline CDR1 is MNHEY and CDR2 SVGAGI. The CDR3 is made up of 14 amino acids. V dropped 6 bases and J dropped 0 bases, with 10 bases sitting between them.

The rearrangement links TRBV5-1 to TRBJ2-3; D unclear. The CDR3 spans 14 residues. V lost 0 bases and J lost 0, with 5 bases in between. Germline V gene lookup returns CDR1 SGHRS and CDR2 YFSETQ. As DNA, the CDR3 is TGCGCCAGCAGCTTGGGAGATAGCACAGATACGCAGTATTTT. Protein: CASSLGDSTDTQYF.

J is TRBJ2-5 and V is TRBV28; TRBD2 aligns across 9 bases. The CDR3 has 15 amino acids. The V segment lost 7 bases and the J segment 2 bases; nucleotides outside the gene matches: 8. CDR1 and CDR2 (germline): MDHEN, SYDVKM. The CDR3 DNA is TGTGCCAGCACTGATAGCGGGGGATTGCAAGAGACCCAGTACTTC. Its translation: CASTDSGGLQETQYF.

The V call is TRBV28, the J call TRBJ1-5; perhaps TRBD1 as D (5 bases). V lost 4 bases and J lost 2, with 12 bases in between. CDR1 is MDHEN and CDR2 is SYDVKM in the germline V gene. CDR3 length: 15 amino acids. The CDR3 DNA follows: TGTGCCAGCAGTTCCCCAGGGATCGGCAATCAGCCCCAGCATTTT. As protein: CASSSPGIGNQPQHF.

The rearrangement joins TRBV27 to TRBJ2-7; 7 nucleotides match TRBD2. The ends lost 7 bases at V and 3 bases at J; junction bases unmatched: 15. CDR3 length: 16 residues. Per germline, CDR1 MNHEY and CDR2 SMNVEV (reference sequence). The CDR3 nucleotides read TGTGCCAGCATCGGGATTAGCGGGCGGGGTTACTACGAGCAGTACTTC. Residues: CASIGISGRGYYEQYF.